This T cell receptor beta chain was sequenced during a study of T cell changes during pregnancy in multiple sclerosis. Profiling relied on immunoSEQ multiplex PCR, and the TCRdb table lists in-frame clones only, not all of them. The profile shows about 34,000 clones, approximately 90% of them singletons. Germline V gene sequence: CDR1 SGDLS, CDR2 YYNGEE. The CDR3 has 15 residues. The V gene end was trimmed by 0 bases and the J gene end by 2 bases; junction bases not matched to a gene: 2. The chain employs TRBV9 and TRBJ2-3; 8 nucleotides agree with TRBD2. The sample here was CD8+ T cells from peripheral blood mononuclear cells, taken in the third trimester of pregnancy. This clonotype was sampled from a female donor with multiple sclerosis, enrolled in a pregnancy study. CDR3 protein: CASSVEGLVTDTQYF. In DNA, the CDR3 is TGTGCCAGCAGCGTAGAGGGACTAGTCACAGATACGCAGTATTTT.